Listed here is a single T cell receptor beta chain. Data came from immunoSEQ multiplex PCR; TCRdb stores just in-frame clones and leaves some out. The table shows fewer than 350,000 clones, with approximately 89% occurring only once. The data derive from a study of blood T cell repertoires in COVID-19. About the research overall: Sample material is recorded as cDNA or gDNA derived from T cells, B-cell-depleted T cells, or PBMCs.

Enrollment of patients from Seattle took place during active infection, with longitudinal follow-up. Germline V gives CDR1 SGHVS, CDR2 FQNEAQ. This CDR3 region has 13 residues. Between the trimmed V and J ends, which lost 1 base and 5 bases, there was a span of 6 bases. The chain has TRBV7-8 and TRBJ1-5; D gene uncertain. The receptor comes from a woman aged 25 to 39 with COVID-19, enrolled during active disease. The sample was peripheral blood. The CDR3 protein is CASSLGGYQPQHF. The CDR3 bases are TGTGCCAGCAGCTTAGGAGGTTATCAGCCCCAGCATTTT.